The sequence of this TCR beta chain was determined in a study of beta chain features in type 1 diabetes. Study-level findings and limits: Shorter TCRB CDR3s, moderately but significantly so, were found in Type 1 diabetes patients in all four CD4+ subsets. Patients and controls would share equally any PCR tilt toward shorter templates.

As for this clone: Its antigen is still unknown. The sample contains more than one DNA sequence encoding this CDR3.

Expressed TCRB transcripts were sequenced, since all the RNA that had been isolated was reverse transcribed. Clones were read by immunoSEQ multiplex PCR, and TCRdb kept only the in-frame ones, dropping some. The profile shows around 300,000 clones, 8% of them singletons. This CDR3 region has 14 residues. Trimming removed 6 bases at V and 5 bases at J, with 14 bases between. The V gene's germline CDR1 is MNHEY and CDR2 SVGAGI. This chain connects TRBV6-5 to TRBJ1-5; possible D gene TRBD1, 6 bases. This TCR was sampled from a woman aged 18 to 35 in good health. Specimen: central memory CD4+ T cells from blood. CDR3 sequence reads: CASSKQGRDQPQHF. The CDR3 region has the DNA TGTGCCAGCAGCAAGCAGGGGAGGGATCAGCCCCAGCATTTT.